The 8 T cell receptor beta chains below were found in one sample sequenced in a study of cytomegalovirus exposure and HLA in healthy donors. Primers: 60 Vbeta forward and 13 Jbeta reverse. The data were produced by immunoSEQ multiplex PCR, yet TCRdb's version contains in-frame clones alone and is incomplete. The sample consists of about 160,000 clones, about 80% of them appearing once. Sequencing was carried out using PBMCs. All receptors derive from a woman aged 50 to 60 in good health and CMV-seronegative.

The chain has TRBV7-2 and TRBJ2-3; tentatively, D is TRBD2 (5 bases). V was cut by 3 bases and J by 2 bases, with 9 bases left in between. The CDR3 runs to 14 residues. Germline V lookup: CDR1 SGHTA, CDR2 FQGNSA. The DNA for the CDR3 is TGTGCCAGCAGCTTCGGACTCCCCACAGATACGCAGTATTTT. This encodes CASSFGLPTDTQYF.

A few counts support this clone. The chain has TRBV14 and TRBJ2-3; D might be TRBD2 (5 bases). The ends were cut back, 8 bases at V and 2 bases at J, with 14 bases in the middle. The CDR3 is 14 amino acids. The germline CDR1 and CDR2 sequences are SGHDN and FVKESK. CDR3 DNA: TGTGCCAGCCGCATAAGCGGACTCACAGATACGCAGTATTTT. Protein: CASRISGLTDTQYF.

The J gene is TRBJ1-1, the V gene TRBV25-1, with 12 bases lining up with TRBD1. This CDR3 comprises 14 residues. Germline V gene sequence: CDR1 MGHDK, CDR2 SYGVNS. The ends lost 2 bases at V and 10 bases at J; junction bases unmatched: 5. As DNA, the CDR3 is TGTGCCAGCAGTGAAGGGACAGGGGGCGTACGAGCTTTCTTT. It encodes CASSEGTGGVRAFF.

The V gene is TRBV11-2, the J gene TRBJ2-5, with a tentative D call TRBD1 (6 bases). Near its end, the DNA agrees better with TRBJ2-7, so the J call may be wrong. The CDR3 runs 14 residues. The germline V gene has CDR1 SGHAT and CDR2 FQNNGV. CDR3 in amino acids: CASSLVHRVYEQYF. The DNA of the CDR3 is TGTGCCAGCAGCTTAGTCCACAGGGTATACGAGCAGTACTTC.

V is TRBV7-8 and J is TRBJ1-2, with TRBD1 identical over 9 bases. The germline V gene has CDR1 SGHVS and CDR2 FQNEAQ. V was pared by 5 bases and J by 7 bases, with 8 bases of the junction left unmatched. The CDR3 loop spans 14 amino acids. The CDR3 loop reads CASSPGQGSSGYTF. In nucleotides, the CDR3 is TGTGCCAGCAGCCCAGGACAGGGGAGCTCTGGCTACACCTTC.

The chain carries TRBV7-8 and TRBJ2-2; D unclear. V shed 7 bases and J shed 6 bases, with 9 bases lying between them. The germline V gene has CDR1 SGHVS and CDR2 FQNEAQ. This CDR3 comprises 12 residues. The CDR3 region is CASMIRAGELFF. In DNA form, the CDR3 reads TGTGCCAGCATGATTCGGGCCGGGGAGCTGTTTTTT. Full variable domain (outside the CDR3, taken from reference TRBV7-8 and TRBJ2-2): GAGVSQSPRYKVAKRGQDVALRCDPISGHVSLFWYQQALGQGPEFLTYFQNEAQLDKSGLPSDRFFAERPEGSVSTLKIQRTQQEDSAVYLCASMIRAGELFFGEGSRLTVL.

The chain combines TRBV5-1 with TRBJ1-4; tentative D call: TRBD1 (5 bases). CDR1 and CDR2 (germline): SGHRS, YFSETQ. Trimming cost V 3 bases and J 3 bases, with 9 bases left between them. This CDR3 spans 14 amino acids. The DNA of the CDR3 is TGCGCCAGCAGCTCGATAGGGGCTAATGAAAAACTGTTTTTT. This codes for CASSSIGANEKLFF.

This sequence joins TRBV4-3 and TRBJ1-2; D is unresolved. Between the trimmed V and J ends, which lost 4 bases and 4 bases, there was a span of 22 bases. CDR1 LGHNA and CDR2 YSLEER come from the germline V gene. This CDR3 is 17 amino acids long. The CDR3: CASSPRVGGSFSYGYTF. In DNA, the CDR3 is TGCGCCAGCAGCCCAAGAGTGGGAGGCAGTTTCAGCTATGGCTACACCTTC.